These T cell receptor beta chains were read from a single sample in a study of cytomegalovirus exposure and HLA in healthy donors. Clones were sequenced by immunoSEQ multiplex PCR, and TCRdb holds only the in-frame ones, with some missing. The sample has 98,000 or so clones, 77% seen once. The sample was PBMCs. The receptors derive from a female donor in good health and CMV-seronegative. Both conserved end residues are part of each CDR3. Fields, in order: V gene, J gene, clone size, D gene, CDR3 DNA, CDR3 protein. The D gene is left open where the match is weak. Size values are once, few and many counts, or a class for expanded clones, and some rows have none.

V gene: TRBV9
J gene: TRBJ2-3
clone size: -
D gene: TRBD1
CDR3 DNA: TGTGCCAGCAGCGTAGCCCTGACAGGGTCTAGCACAGATACGCAGTATTTT
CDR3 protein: CASSVALTGSSTDTQYF

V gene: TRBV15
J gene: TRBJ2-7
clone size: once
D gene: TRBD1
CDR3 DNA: TGTGCCACCAGCAGACTTCGACCGGGACAGGGTTCGACCGAGCAGTACTTC
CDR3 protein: CATSRLRPGQGSTEQYF

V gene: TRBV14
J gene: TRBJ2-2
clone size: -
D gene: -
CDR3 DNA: TGTGCCAGCAGCTTTACAGGTTACACCGGGGAGCTGTTTTTT
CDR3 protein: CASSFTGYTGELFF

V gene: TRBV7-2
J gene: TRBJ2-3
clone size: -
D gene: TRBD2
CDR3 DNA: TGTGCCAGCAGCTTAGACGGGGCAGCGGGGTTAACCCGGGATACGCAGTATTTT
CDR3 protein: CASSLDGAAGLTRDTQYF

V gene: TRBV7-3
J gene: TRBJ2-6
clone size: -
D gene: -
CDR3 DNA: TGCGCCAGCAGCGGCCAGGGATCTGGGGCCAACGTCCTGACTTTC
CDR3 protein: CASSGQGSGANVLTF

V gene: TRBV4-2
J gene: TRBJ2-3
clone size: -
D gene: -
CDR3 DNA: TGTGCCAGCAGCCAAGCCGGGGAACCCTCAGATACGCAGTATTTT
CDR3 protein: CASSQAGEPSDTQYF

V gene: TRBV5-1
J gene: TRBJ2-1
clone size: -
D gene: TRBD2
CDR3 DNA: TGCGCCAGCAGCCCACTAATGGGGAGCGGGGGGACCCTCCTCTACAATGAGCAGTTCTTC
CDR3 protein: CASSPLMGSGGTLLYNEQFF

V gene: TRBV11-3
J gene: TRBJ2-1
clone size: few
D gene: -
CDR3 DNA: TGTGCCAGCAGCTTTAGGCAGGCTAACAATGAGCAGTTCTTC
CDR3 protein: CASSFRQANNEQFF

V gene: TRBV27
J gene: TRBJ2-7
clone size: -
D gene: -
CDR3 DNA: TGTGCCAGCAGTTTTGAGGGCCTGGACTTC
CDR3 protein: CASSFEGLDF

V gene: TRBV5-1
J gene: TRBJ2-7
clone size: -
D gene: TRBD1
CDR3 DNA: TGCGCCAGCAGCTTGGGTGGGACAGGGGAATACGAGCAGTACTTC
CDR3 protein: CASSLGGTGEYEQYF

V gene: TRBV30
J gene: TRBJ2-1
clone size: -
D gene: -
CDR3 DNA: TGTGCCTGGAGTGTTTACGGGACAAAGAGCTCCTACAATGAGCAGTTCTTC
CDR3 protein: CAWSVYGTKSSYNEQFF

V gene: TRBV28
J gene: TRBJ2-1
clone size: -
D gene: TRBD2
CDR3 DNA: TGTGCCAGCAGCCTCGGTGGACTAGCGCCCTACAATGAGCAGTTCTTC
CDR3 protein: CASSLGGLAPYNEQFF

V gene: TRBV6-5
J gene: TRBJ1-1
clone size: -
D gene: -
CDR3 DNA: TGTGCCAGCATCTCGACAGAGTTGAACACTGAAGCTTTCTTT
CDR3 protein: CASISTELNTEAFF

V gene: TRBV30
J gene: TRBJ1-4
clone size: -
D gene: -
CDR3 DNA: TGTGCCTGGAGTGGTGGGAGCAATGAAAAACTGTTTTTT
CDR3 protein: CAWSGGSNEKLFF

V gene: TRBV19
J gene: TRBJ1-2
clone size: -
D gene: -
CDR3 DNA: TGTGCCAGTAGTACTTACTATGGCTACACCTTC
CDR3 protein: CASSTYYGYTF

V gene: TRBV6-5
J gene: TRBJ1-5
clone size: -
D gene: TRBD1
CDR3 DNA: TGTGCCAGCAGTTACTCCGGGACAGGGGGCTCTCAGCCCCAGCATTTT
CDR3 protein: CASSYSGTGGSQPQHF